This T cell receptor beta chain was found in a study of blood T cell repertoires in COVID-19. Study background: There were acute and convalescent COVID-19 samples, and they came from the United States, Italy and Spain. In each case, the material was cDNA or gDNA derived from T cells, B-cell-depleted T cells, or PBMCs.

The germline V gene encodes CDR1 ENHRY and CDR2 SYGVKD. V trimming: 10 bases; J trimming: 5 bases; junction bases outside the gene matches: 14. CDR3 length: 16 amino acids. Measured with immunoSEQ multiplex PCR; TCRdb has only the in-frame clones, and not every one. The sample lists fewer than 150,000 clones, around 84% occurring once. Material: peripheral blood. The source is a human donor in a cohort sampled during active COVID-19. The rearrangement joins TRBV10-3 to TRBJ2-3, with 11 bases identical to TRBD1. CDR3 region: CATWPGQGGERDTQYF. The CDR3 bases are TGTGCCACTTGGCCGGGACAGGGGGGTGAAAGAGATACGCAGTATTTT.